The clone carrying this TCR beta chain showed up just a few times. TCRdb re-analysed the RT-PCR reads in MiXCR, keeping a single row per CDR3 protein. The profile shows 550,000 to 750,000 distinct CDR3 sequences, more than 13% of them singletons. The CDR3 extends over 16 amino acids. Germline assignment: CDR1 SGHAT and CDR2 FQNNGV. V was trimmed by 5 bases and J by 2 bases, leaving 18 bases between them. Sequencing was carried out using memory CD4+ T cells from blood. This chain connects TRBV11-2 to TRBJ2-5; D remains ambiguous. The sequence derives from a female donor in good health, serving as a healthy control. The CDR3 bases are TGTGCCAGCAGCGCGTCTACCTGGACGGTACAAGAGACCCAGTACTTC. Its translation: CASSASTWTVQETQYF.